A selection of T cell receptor beta chains follows, all from one sample in a study of shared clonotypes between healthy human individuals. Only in-frame clones appear in the TCRdb table, and some are missing; sequencing was by immunoSEQ multiplex PCR. The sample lists around 2.5 million clones, over 85% occurring once. The sample was naive CD4+ T cells from PBMCs. Receptors originate from a man younger than 35 in good health. Some clones in this sample may be carry-over from other donors' samples. The CDR3 runs from the conserved cysteine through the conserved F or W. Each record gives: CDR3 length, V gene, clone size, D gene, J gene, CDR3 DNA, CDR3 protein. D genes are given only for firm matches. Size tells how often a clone was seen (once, few, many) or the class of an expanded clone, and some rows leave it out.

13,TRBV6-5,.,.,TRBJ2-2,TGTGCCAGCAACGCGCGCCCCACCGGGGAGCTGTTTTTT,CASNARPTGELFF
14,TRBV7-2,.,.,TRBJ2-5,TGTGCCAGCAGCTTGGCTTTAACAGGGGAGACCCAGTACTTC,CASSLALTGETQYF
11,TRBV30,.,.,TRBJ1-2,TGTGCCCTCGCAGTTTACTATGGCTACACCTTC,CALAVYYGYTF
13,TRBV6-5,.,.,TRBJ2-5,TGTGCCAGCAGTCAGCGGGTGGGAGAGACCCAGTACTTC,CASSQRVGETQYF
12,TRBV2,.,.,TRBJ2-7,TGTGCCAGCAGTGAAACCCTGGGGGAGCAGTACTTC,CASSETLGEQYF
15,TRBV9,.,.,TRBJ2-5,TGTGCCAGCAGCCCGGTGGGGGGGGCTGGGGAGACCCAGTACTTC,CASSPVGGAGETQYF
13,TRBV11-2,.,TRBD1,TRBJ2-7,TGTGCCAGCCAAGGACAGGGCTCCTACGAGCAGTACTTC,CASQGQGSYEQYF
13,TRBV28,few,.,TRBJ1-5,TGTGCCAGCACATCTGTCCCCAATCAGCCCCAGCATTTT,CASTSVPNQPQHF
14,TRBV5-1,.,.,TRBJ2-1,TGCGCCAGCAGCTTGTGGCCACTGGGGAATGAGCAGTTCTTC,CASSLWPLGNEQFF
15,TRBV7-2,.,TRBD1,TRBJ2-7,TGTGCCAGCAGCGCCTCGACAGGGCGGTCTGGCGAGCAGTACTTC,CASSASTGRSGEQYF
13,TRBV5-6,.,.,TRBJ2-6,TGTGCCAGCAGCTTGACCGGGGCCAACGTCCTGACTTTC,CASSLTGANVLTF
16,TRBV4-1,.,.,TRBJ1-2,TGCGCCAGCAGCCAAGTCCCGACGGAGGTTAACTATGGCTACACCTTC,CASSQVPTEVNYGYTF
11,TRBV11-2,.,.,TRBJ2-1,TGTGCCAGCACCTCGGGACCTGAGCAGTTCTTC,CASTSGPEQFF
9,TRBV28,few,.,TRBJ1-2,TGTGCCAGCGGTTGGGGCTACACCTTC,CASGWGYTF
12,TRBV5-1,few,.,TRBJ1-2,TGCGCCAGCAGCTTGGGGCAGGGTGGCTACACCTTC,CASSLGQGGYTF
13,TRBV29-1,.,.,TRBJ2-7,TGCAGCGCCTCCGGGACATTCCTTTCTGAGCAGTACTTC,CSASGTFLSEQYF
15,TRBV30,.,TRBD2,TRBJ2-7,TGTGCCTGGGCCGCTAGCGGCCGTGTCCCCTACGAGCAGTACTTC,CAWAASGRVPYEQYF
14,TRBV5-1,.,.,TRBJ2-1,TGCGCCAGCAGCTCAGGAGGGGGTTACAATGAGCAGTTCTTC,CASSSGGGYNEQFF
14,TRBV19,.,.,TRBJ2-7,TGTGCCAGTAGCCCGGCAGGGGAGGTATACGAGCAGTACTTC,CASSPAGEVYEQYF
16,TRBV4-1,.,.,TRBJ1-4,TGCGCCAGCAGCACTGCCGCGGGTAGGACTAATGAAAAACTGTTTTTT,CASSTAAGRTNEKLFF
15,TRBV5-5,.,.,TRBJ2-7,TGTGCCAGCAGCTGGGGGGCGTTAAGCTCCTACGAGCAGTACTTC,CASSWGALSSYEQYF
13,TRBV6-6,.,.,TRBJ2-1,TGTGCCACGGAACTCTGGCGGGATAGTGAGCAGTTCTTC,CATELWRDSEQFF
13,TRBV27,.,.,TRBJ2-7,TGTGCCAGCAGTGGCAGGCCCTCCTACGAGCAGTACTTC,CASSGRPSYEQYF
12,TRBV6-5,.,.,TRBJ2-7,TGTGCCAGCAGCACGCGGACTGGGGAGCAGTACTTC,CASSTRTGEQYF
14,TRBV7-9,once,TRBD2,TRBJ2-1,TGTGCCAGCAGCTTACTCGGGAGGTACAATGAGCAGTTCTTC,CASSLLGRYNEQFF
15,TRBV19,.,TRBD1,TRBJ1-5,TGTGCCAGTAGTATAGGAGGGGGCTTCAATCAGCCCCAGCATTTT,CASSIGGGFNQPQHF
16,TRBV7-9,.,TRBD2,TRBJ2-1,TGTGCCAGCAGCCGGGGCGGCGGGGGGACCTACAATGAGCAGTTCTTC,CASSRGGGGTYNEQFF
14,TRBV6-1,.,.,TRBJ1-1,TGTGCCAGCACGACGTCCCTCGTTCTAAGTGAAGCTTTCTTT,CASTTSLVLSEAFF
13,TRBV7-7,.,TRBD1,TRBJ2-5,TGTGCCAGCAGCCTCGGACAGGGGGAGACCCAGTACTTC,CASSLGQGETQYF
12,TRBV11-1,.,.,TRBJ1-2,TGTGCCAGCAGAGGACAGTCCTATGGCTACACCTTC,CASRGQSYGYTF
14,TRBV5-6,.,.,TRBJ2-7,TGTGCCAGCAGCTTGAGCTGGCAGGACTACGAGCAGTACTTC,CASSLSWQDYEQYF
14,TRBV18,once,TRBD1,TRBJ1-6,TGTGCCAGCTCTCAGGACAGGGCCTCTTCACCCCTCCACTTT,CASSQDRASSPLHF
13,TRBV7-3,.,.,TRBJ1-5,TGTGCCAGCAGCTTTAATAGCAATCAGCCCCAGCATTTT,CASSFNSNQPQHF
13,TRBV7-3,.,TRBD2,TRBJ2-5,TGTGCCAGCAGCTTAGGCGGGAGGGAGACCCAGTACTTC,CASSLGGRETQYF
15,TRBV2,.,TRBD2,TRBJ2-5,TGTGCCAGCAGGACTAGCGGAGGAGTGGGGGAGACCCAGTACTTC,CASRTSGGVGETQYF
16,TRBV6-6,.,TRBD1,TRBJ2-1,TGTGCCAGCAGTTACTCCGGACAGGGGCCCTACAATGAGCAGTTCTTC,CASSYSGQGPYNEQFF
12,TRBV27,.,.,TRBJ1-1,TGTGCCAGCAGTTTTAGCGTCTCGGTCTTAATCTTT,CASSFSVSVLIF
14,TRBV11-2,.,TRBD2,TRBJ2-5,TGTGCCAGCAGCTTAACAGTCGGGGGGGAGACCCAGTACTTC,CASSLTVGGETQYF
13,TRBV2,.,TRBD2,TRBJ2-2,TGTGCCAGCACCCGCGGGGGGACCGGGGAGCTGTTTTTT,CASTRGGTGELFF
14,TRBV5-1,.,TRBD2,TRBJ2-1,TGCGCCAGCAGCTTGGTAACTAGCGGCAATGAGCAGTTCTTC,CASSLVTSGNEQFF
13,TRBV5-1,.,.,TRBJ1-1,TGCGCCAGCAGCTTTGGGGGGGCAACTGAAGCTTTCTTT,CASSFGGATEAFF
14,TRBV10-3,once,TRBD2,TRBJ2-2,TGTGCCACCAAAAGCGGGAGTAACACCGGGGAGCTGTTTTTT,CATKSGSNTGELFF
14,TRBV7-9,.,TRBD1,TRBJ2-7,TGTGCCAGCAGCAAAAGGACAGGGCTCTACGAGCAGTACTTC,CASSKRTGLYEQYF
16,TRBV29-1,.,TRBD1,TRBJ2-1,TGCAGCGTTGAATCGGGGACAGGGAGCTCCTACAATGAGCAGTTCTTC,CSVESGTGSSYNEQFF
14,TRBV18,.,TRBD2,TRBJ2-1,TGTGCCAGCTCACCACCGGCTTTGGCGGGAGGGCAGTTCTTC,CASSPPALAGGQFF
13,TRBV28,.,.,TRBJ2-1,TGTGCCAGCAGTTTGATCTCGGACAATGAGCAGTTCTTC,CASSLISDNEQFF
15,TRBV4-1,.,.,TRBJ1-6,TGCGCCAGCAGCCTACCGGGACTATCGGATTCACCCCTCCACTTT,CASSLPGLSDSPLHF
15,TRBV19,.,.,TRBJ2-1,TGTGCCAGTAGTATTCAGTTGAGCTCCTACAATGAGCAGTTCTTC,CASSIQLSSYNEQFF
17,TRBV7-2,.,TRBD2,TRBJ2-1,TGTGCCAGCAGCTCTCGCTATAGCGGGAGTGGTAGGGATGAGCAGTTCTTC,CASSSRYSGSGRDEQFF
16,TRBV11-2,.,TRBD1,TRBJ1-4,TGTGCCAGCAGCCCCGGGAGGGGGCGAACTAATGAAAAACTGTTTTTT,CASSPGRGRTNEKLFF
17,TRBV5-8,.,.,TRBJ1-1,TGCGCCAGCAGCCGATCCTATTCTAGCACGTGGGCGGCTGAAGCTTTCTTT,CASSRSYSSTWAAEAFF
12,TRBV30,.,.,TRBJ1-5,TGTGCCTGGAGTGTAGGGGGGGATCCCCAGCATTTT,CAWSVGGDPQHF
16,TRBV30,.,TRBD1,TRBJ2-7,TGTGCCTGGAGCGACAAACAGGGGGGCCTTCCCTACGAGCAGTACTTC,CAWSDKQGGLPYEQYF
16,TRBV5-1,.,TRBD2,TRBJ2-3,TGCGCCAGCAGCTTGGGTTCTAGCGGGTTTGGAGATACGCAGTATTTT,CASSLGSSGFGDTQYF
15,TRBV4-1,.,TRBD1,TRBJ2-1,TGCGCCAGCAGCCAAGACACAGGGGTCAGGAATGAGCAGTTCTTC,CASSQDTGVRNEQFF
14,TRBV5-1,.,.,TRBJ2-2,TGCGCCAGCAGCTCCGGGGTGCCCACCGGGGAGCTGTTTTTT,CASSSGVPTGELFF
14,TRBV28,.,.,TRBJ2-3,TGTGCCAGCAGTTCCAGCGGGAGCACAGATACGCAGTATTTT,CASSSSGSTDTQYF